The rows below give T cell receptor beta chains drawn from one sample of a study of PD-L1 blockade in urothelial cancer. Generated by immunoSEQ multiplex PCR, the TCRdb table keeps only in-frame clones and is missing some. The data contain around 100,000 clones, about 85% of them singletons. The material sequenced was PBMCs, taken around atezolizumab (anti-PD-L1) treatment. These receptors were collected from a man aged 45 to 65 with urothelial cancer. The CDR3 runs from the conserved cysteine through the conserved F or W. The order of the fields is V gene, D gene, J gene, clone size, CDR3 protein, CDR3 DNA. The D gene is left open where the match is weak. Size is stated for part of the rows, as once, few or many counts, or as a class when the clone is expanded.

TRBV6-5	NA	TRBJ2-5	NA	CASSYVPGGETQYF	TGTGCCAGCAGTTACGTGCCGGGTGGGGAGACCCAGTACTTC
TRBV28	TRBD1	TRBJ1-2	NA	CASFGTGDGHGYTF	TGTGCCAGCTTCGGGACAGGGGACGGGCATGGCTACACCTTC
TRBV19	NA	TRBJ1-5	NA	CASRVQGSNQPQHF	TGTGCCAGTAGGGTCCAGGGGAGCAATCAGCCCCAGCATTTT
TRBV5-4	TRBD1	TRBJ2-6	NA	CASSPGGGGANVLTF	TGTGCCAGCAGCCCAGGGGGCGGTGGGGCCAACGTCCTGACTTTC
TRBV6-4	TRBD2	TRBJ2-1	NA	CASSDSRLAGGYNEQFF	TGTGCCAGCAGTGACTCGCGCCTAGCGGGGGGCTACAATGAGCAGTTCTTC
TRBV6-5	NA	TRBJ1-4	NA	CASSYGATNEKLFF	TGTGCCAGCAGTTACGGAGCAACTAATGAAAAACTGTTTTTT
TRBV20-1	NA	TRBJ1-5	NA	CSASTTQPQHF	TGCAGTGCTAGTACAACTCAGCCCCAGCATTTT
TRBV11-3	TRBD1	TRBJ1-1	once	CASSARGLNTEAFF	TGTGCCAGCAGCGCCAGGGGGCTGAACACTGAAGCTTTCTTT
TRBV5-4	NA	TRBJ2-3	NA	CASSEDPYLSTDTQYF	TGTGCCAGCAGCGAGGATCCCTACCTAAGCACAGATACGCAGTATTTT
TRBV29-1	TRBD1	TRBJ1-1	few	CSARGRFTEAFF	TGCAGCGCAAGGGGGCGATTCACTGAAGCTTTCTTT
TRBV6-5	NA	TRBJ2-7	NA	CASSSAYEQYF	TGTGCCAGCAGTTCGGCCTACGAGCAGTACTTC
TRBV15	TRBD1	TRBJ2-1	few	CATSRATTGDNEQFF	TGTGCCACCAGCAGAGCTACGACAGGGGACAATGAGCAGTTCTTC
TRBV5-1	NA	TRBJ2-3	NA	CASSSSTDTQYF	TGCGCCAGCAGCTCCTCGACAGATACGCAGTATTTT
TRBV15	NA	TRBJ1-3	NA	CATSRGGRESSGNTIYF	TGTGCCACCAGCAGAGGTGGACGGGAAAGCTCTGGAAACACCATATATTTT
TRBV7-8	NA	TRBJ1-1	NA	CASSPIYRSNTEAFF	TGTGCCAGCAGCCCAATTTACAGATCGAACACTGAAGCTTTCTTT
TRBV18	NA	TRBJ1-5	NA	CASSPGEGSLQPQHF	TGTGCCAGCTCACCCGGTGAGGGAAGTTTACAGCCCCAGCATTTT
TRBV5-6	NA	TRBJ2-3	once	CASSIDWGTDTQYF	TGTGCCAGCAGCATTGACTGGGGCACAGATACGCAGTATTTT
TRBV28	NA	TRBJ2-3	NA	CASSPKSTDTQYF	TGTGCCAGCAGCCCTAAAAGCACAGATACGCAGTATTTT
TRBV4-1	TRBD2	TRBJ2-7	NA	CASSQVTSDYEQYF	TGCGCCAGCAGCCAAGTAACTAGCGACTACGAGCAGTACTTC
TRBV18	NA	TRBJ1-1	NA	CASSPPKTGRGNTEAFF	TGTGCCAGCTCACCACCCAAAACAGGGAGGGGGAACACTGAAGCTTTCTTT
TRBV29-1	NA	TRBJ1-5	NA	CSVKEGNPYSNQPQHF	TGCAGCGTTAAAGAGGGCAACCCGTATAGCAATCAGCCCCAGCATTTT
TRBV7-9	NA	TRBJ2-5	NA	CASSLWVAESQETQYF	TGTGCCAGCAGCTTATGGGTGGCGGAGAGCCAAGAGACCCAGTACTTC
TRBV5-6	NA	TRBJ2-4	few	CASSLYPGVGQYF	TGTGCCAGCAGCTTGTATCCGGGAGTCGGTCAGTACTTC
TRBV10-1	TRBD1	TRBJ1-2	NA	CASSQQGTYGYTF	TGCGCCAGCAGCCAACAGGGGACCTATGGCTACACCTTC
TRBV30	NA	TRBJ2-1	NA	CAWSASGMNYNEQFF	TGTGCCTGGAGTGCTTCCGGGATGAACTACAATGAGCAGTTCTTC
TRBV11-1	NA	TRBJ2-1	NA	CASSLMRNSYNEQFF	TGTGCCAGCAGCTTAATGCGCAACTCCTACAATGAGCAGTTCTTC
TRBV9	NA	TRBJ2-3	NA	CASSVSPGASTDTQYF	TGTGCCAGCAGCGTCAGCCCAGGGGCGAGCACAGATACGCAGTATTTT
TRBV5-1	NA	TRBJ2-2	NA	CASSLEPGMLAGELFF	TGCGCCAGCAGCTTGGAGCCGGGGATGCTCGCCGGGGAGCTGTTTTTT
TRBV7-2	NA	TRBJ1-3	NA	CASSLDGGISGNTIYF	TGTGCCAGCAGCTTAGACGGGGGGATCTCTGGAAACACCATATATTTT
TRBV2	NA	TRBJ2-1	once	CASSRGQKIMDEQFF	TGTGCCAGCAGCCGCGGACAGAAAATTATGGATGAGCAGTTCTTC
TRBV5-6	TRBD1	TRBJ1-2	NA	CASSSPRDRAGWAF	TGTGCCAGCAGCTCTCCCCGGGACAGGGCAGGCTGGGCCTTC
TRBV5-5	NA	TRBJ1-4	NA	CASSLEVRTDRLFF	TGTGCCAGCAGCTTGGAGGTCCGAACGGACAGACTGTTTTTT
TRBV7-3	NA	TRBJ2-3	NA	CASSRDSSSTDTQYF	TGTGCCAGCAGCCGTGACTCCTCTAGCACAGATACGCAGTATTTT
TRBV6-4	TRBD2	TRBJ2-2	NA	CASSDELGLASGELFF	TGTGCCAGCAGTGACGAACTCGGACTAGCCTCCGGGGAGCTGTTTTTT
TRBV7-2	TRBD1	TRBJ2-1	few	CASRLQGASYNEQFF	TGTGCCAGCCGTCTGCAGGGGGCGTCCTACAATGAGCAGTTCTTC
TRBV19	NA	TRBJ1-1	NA	CASSIRDLVKGTEAFF	TGTGCCAGTAGTATAAGAGACCTCGTCAAGGGGACTGAAGCTTTCTTT
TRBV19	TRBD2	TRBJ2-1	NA	CASSIAVLAGGNNEQFF	TGTGCCAGTAGTATAGCCGTACTAGCGGGAGGGAACAATGAGCAGTTCTTC
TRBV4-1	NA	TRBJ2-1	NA	CASARGSGAYNEQFF	TGCGCCAGCGCACGCGGCAGCGGAGCTTACAATGAGCAGTTCTTC
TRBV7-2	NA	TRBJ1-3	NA	CASSLSFNRVDGNTIYF	TGTGCCAGCAGCTTAAGTTTTAACAGGGTCGACGGAAACACCATATATTTT
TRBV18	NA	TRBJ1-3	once	CASSPSLTNLGNTIYF	TGTGCCAGCTCACCATCGCTCACGAATCTAGGAAACACCATATATTTT
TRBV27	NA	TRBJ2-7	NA	CASRGSLRYEQYF	TGTGCCAGCCGAGGGAGCTTACGGTACGAGCAGTACTTC
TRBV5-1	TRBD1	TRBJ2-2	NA	CASSSGQGLNTGELFF	TGCGCCAGCAGCTCTGGACAGGGCCTGAACACCGGGGAGCTGTTTTTT
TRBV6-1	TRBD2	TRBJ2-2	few	CASRGGLLDTGELFF	TGTGCCAGCAGGGGGGGACTACTCGACACCGGGGAGCTGTTTTTT
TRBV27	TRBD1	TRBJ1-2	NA	CASSSPDRGLSYTF	TGTGCCAGCAGTTCCCCGGACAGGGGTTTAAGCTACACCTTC
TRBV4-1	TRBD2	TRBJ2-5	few	CASSRGSGSIETQYF	TGCGCCAGCAGCCGTGGTAGCGGGAGTATCGAGACCCAGTACTTC
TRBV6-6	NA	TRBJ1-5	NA	CATGAGVMRPQHF	TGTGCCACCGGGGCGGGGGTCATGCGGCCCCAGCATTTT
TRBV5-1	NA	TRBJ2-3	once	CASSLGSTTSTDTQYF	TGCGCCAGCAGCTTGGGCTCGACTACCAGCACAGATACGCAGTATTTT
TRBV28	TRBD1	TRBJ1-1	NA	CASSLTPGTGGTEAFF	TGTGCCAGCAGTCTCACTCCCGGGACAGGGGGAACTGAAGCTTTCTTT
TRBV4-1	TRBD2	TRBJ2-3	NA	CASSRVGGSKSDTQYF	TGCGCCAGCAGCCGAGTCGGCGGGAGTAAATCAGATACGCAGTATTTT
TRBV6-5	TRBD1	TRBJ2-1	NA	CASSYVRTGTYNEQFF	TGTGCCAGCAGTTACGTTAGGACAGGGACTTACAATGAGCAGTTCTTC
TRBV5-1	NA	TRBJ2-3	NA	CASSLGAADTQYF	TGCGCCAGCAGCTTAGGGGCAGCAGATACGCAGTATTTT
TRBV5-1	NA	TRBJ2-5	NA	CASNRQAGLLETQYF	TGCGCCAGCAATAGGCAAGCGGGCCTCCTGGAGACCCAGTACTTC
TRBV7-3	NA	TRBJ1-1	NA	CASSYHMNTEAFF	TGTGCCAGCAGCTACCACATGAACACTGAAGCTTTCTTT
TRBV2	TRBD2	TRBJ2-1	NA	CASLASGGRRNEQFF	TGTGCCAGCTTGGCTAGCGGGGGCCGGAGGAATGAGCAGTTCTTC
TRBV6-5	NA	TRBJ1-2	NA	CASSSSGGLGYGYTF	TGTGCCAGCAGTTCGTCGGGGGGCCTAGGATATGGCTACACCTTC